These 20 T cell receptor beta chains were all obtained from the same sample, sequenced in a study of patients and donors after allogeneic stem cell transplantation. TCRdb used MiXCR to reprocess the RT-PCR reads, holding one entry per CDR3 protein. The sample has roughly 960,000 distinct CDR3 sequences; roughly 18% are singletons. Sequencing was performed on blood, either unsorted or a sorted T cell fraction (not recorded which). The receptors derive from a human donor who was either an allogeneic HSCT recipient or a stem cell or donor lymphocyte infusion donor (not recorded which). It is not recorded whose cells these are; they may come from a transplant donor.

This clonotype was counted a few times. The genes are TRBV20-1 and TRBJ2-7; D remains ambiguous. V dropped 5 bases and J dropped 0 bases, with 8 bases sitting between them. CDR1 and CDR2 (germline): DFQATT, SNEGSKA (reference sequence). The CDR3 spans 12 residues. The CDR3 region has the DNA TGCAGTGCTCAGACCCACTCCTACGAGCAGTACTTC. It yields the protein CSAQTHSYEQYF.

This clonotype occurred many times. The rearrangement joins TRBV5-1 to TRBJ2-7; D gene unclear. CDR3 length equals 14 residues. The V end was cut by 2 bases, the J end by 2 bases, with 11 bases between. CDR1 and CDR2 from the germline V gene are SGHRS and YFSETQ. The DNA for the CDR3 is TGCGCCAGCAGCTTAGAAGTTCCCACCTACGAGCAGTACTTC. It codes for CASSLEVPTYEQYF.

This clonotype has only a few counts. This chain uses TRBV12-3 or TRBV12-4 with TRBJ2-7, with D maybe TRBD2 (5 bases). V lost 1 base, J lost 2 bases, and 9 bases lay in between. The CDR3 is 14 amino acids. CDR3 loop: CASSLGRFPYEQYF. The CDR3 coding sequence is TGTGCCAGCAGTTTAGGGAGGTTCCCCTACGAGCAGTACTTC.

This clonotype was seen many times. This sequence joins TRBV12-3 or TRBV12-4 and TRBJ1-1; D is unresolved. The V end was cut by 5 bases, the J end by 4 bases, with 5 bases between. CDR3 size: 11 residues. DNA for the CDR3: TGTGCCAGCAGTCAGAGCACTGAAGCTTTCTTT. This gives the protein CASSQSTEAFF.

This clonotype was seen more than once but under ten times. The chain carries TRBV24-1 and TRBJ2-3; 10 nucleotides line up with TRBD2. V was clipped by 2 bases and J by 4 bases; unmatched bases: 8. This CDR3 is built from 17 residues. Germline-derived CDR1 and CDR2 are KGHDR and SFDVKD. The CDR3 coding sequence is TGTGCCACCAGTGATTCCTCTAGCGGGAGCGGTCCAGATACGCAGTATTTT. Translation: CATSDSSSGSGPDTQYF.

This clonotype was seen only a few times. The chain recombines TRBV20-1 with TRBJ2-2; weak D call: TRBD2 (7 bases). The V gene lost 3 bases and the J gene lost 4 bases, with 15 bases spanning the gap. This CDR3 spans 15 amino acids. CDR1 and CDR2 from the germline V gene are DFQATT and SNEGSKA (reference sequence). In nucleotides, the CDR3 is TGCAGTGCTAGTGAAGGCGGGGGCCGCACCGGGGAGCTGTTTTTT. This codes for CSASEGGGRTGELFF.

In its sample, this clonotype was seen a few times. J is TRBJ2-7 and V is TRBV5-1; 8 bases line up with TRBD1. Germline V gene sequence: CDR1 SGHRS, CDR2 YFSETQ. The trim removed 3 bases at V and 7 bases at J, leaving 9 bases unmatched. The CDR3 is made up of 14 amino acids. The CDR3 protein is CASSYGQGLGEQYF. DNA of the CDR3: TGCGCCAGCAGCTATGGACAGGGCCTGGGGGAGCAGTACTTC.

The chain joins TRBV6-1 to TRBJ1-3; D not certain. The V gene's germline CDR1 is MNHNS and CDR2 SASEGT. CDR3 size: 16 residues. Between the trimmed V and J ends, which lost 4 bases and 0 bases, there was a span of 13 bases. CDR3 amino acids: CASSAGRTHSGNTIYF. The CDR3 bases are TGTGCCAGCAGTGCCGGACGGACCCACTCTGGAAACACCATATATTTT.

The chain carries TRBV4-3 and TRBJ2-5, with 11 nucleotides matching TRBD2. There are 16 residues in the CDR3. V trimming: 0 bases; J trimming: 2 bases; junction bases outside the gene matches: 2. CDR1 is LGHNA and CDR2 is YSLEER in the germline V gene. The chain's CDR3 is CASSQDRLAGQETQYF. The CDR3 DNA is TGCGCCAGCAGCCAAGATAGACTAGCGGGGCAAGAGACCCAGTACTTC.

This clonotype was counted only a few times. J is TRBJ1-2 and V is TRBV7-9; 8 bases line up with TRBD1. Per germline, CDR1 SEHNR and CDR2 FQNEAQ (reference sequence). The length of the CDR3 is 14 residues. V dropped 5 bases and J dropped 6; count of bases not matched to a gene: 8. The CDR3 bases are TGTGCCAGCAGCGTGCAGGGGGCGCCGGATGGCTACACCTTC. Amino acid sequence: CASSVQGAPDGYTF.

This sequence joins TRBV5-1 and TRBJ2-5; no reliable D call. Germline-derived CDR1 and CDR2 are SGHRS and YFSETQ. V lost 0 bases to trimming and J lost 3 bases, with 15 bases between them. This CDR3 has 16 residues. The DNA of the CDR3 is TGCGCCAGCAGCTTGGGTACTCTGAGACCCGAAGAGACCCAGTACTTC. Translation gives CASSLGTLRPEETQYF.

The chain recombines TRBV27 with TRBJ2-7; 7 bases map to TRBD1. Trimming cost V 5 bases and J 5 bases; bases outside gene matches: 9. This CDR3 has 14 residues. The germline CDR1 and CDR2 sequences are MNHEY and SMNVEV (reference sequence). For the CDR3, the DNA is TGTGCCAGCAGTGATTCGACAGGGAAGGACGAGCAGTACTTC. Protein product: CASSDSTGKDEQYF.

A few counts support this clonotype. Here the CDR3 reads CASSSATGSNTEAFF. The CDR3 bases are TGCGCCAGCAGCTCGGCGACAGGGTCAAACACTGAAGCTTTCTTT. V and J are TRBV5-1 and TRBJ1-1; 7 bases match TRBD1. CDR1 SGHRS and CDR2 YFSETQ come from the germline V gene. V shed 3 bases and J 2 bases; nucleotides not matched to a gene: 7. The CDR3 loop spans 15 amino acids.

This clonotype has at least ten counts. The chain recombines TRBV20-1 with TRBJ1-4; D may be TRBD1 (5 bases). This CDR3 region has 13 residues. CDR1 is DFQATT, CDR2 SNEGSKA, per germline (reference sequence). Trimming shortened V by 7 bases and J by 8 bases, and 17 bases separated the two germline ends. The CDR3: CSGREGAREKLFF. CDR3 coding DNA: TGCAGTGGAAGGGAAGGGGCCAGGGAAAAACTGTTTTTT.

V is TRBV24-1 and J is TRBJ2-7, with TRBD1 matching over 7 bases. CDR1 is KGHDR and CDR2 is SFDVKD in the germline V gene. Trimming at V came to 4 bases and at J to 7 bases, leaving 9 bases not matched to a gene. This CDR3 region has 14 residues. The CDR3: CATSDPGTAGEQYF. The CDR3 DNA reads TGTGCCACCAGTGACCCAGGGACAGCCGGGGAGCAGTACTTC.

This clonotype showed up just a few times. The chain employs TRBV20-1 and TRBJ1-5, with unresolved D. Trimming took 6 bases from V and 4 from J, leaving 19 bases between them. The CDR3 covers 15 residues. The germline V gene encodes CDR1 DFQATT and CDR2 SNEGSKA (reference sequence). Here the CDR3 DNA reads TGCAGTGCCCCAGGTGCCGGGAAGACAAATCAGCCCCAGCATTTT. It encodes CSAPGAGKTNQPQHF.

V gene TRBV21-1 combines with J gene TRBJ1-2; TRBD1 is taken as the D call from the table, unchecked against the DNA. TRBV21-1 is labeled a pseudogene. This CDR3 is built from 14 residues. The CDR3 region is CASSSRDRNYGYTF. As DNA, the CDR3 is TGTGCCAGCAGCTCCCGGGACAGAAACTATGGCTACACCTTC.

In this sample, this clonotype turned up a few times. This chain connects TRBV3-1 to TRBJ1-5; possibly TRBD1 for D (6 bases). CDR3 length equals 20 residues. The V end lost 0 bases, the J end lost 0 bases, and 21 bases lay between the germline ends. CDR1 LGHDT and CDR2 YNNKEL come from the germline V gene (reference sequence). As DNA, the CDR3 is TGTGCCAGCAGCCAAGACCCCCCGACAGGCCACTCATATAGCAATCAGCCCCAGCATTTT. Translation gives CASSQDPPTGHSYSNQPQHF.

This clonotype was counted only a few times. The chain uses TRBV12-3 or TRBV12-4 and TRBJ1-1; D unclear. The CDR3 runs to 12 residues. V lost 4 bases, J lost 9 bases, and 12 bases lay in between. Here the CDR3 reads CASSSGPAKAFF. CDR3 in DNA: TGTGCCAGCAGTTCTGGACCGGCTAAAGCTTTCTTT.

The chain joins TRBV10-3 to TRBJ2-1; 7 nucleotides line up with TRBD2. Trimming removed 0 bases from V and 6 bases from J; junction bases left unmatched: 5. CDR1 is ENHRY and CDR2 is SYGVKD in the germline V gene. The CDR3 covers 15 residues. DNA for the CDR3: TGTGCCATCAGTGAGTCGGGGACGGGGGGCAATGAGCAGTTCTTC. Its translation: CAISESGTGGNEQFF.